These 10 T cell receptor beta chains were all obtained from the same sample, sequenced in a study of T cell responses to AZD1222 COVID-19 vaccine. Produced via immunoSEQ multiplex PCR; TCRdb's table is partial and in-frame only. The sample carries approximately 160,000 clones, 92% recorded once. This material consisted of peripheral blood, taken 28 days after the second AZD1222 dose. The source is an adult who received the AZD1222 COVID-19 vaccine.

V usage is TRBV6-5 and J usage is TRBJ1-2; D gene unclear. This CDR3 is built from 12 residues. Germline V gene sequence: CDR1 MNHEY, CDR2 SVGAGI. With 6 bases removed from V and 6 bases from J, the gap between germline ends came to 11 bases. CDR3 DNA sequence: TGTGCCAGCAGGACAAGCTCAGATGGCTACACCTTC. This gives the protein CASRTSSDGYTF.

The V and J genes are TRBV18 and TRBJ2-1; D is ambiguous. Germline V lookup: CDR1 KGHSH, CDR2 LQKENI. CDR3 length: 16 residues. The germline V and J ends were trimmed by 3 bases and 5 bases, with 17 bases remaining between them. As DNA, the CDR3 is TGTGCCAGCTCACCCTCGAATCTTCGGGTACACAATGAGCAGTTCTTC. Residues: CASSPSNLRVHNEQFF.

The gene calls are TRBV12-3 or TRBV12-4 and TRBJ2-3; no clear D. Trimming stripped 3 bases from V and 5 bases from J, with 9 bases between. This CDR3 comprises 13 residues. The DNA of the CDR3 is TGTGCCAGCAGTTTGGGTAGGGAAGATACGCAGTATTTT. Translated: CASSLGREDTQYF.

V gene TRBV5-1 combines with J gene TRBJ2-3; D perhaps matches TRBD1 (6 bases). This CDR3 has 16 residues. V was cut by 4 bases and J by 0 bases, with 15 bases left in between. Germline CDR1 SGHRS, CDR2 YFSETQ. The chain's CDR3 is CASSLGLGASTDTQYF. DNA for the CDR3: TGCGCCAGCAGCCTAGGACTGGGGGCCAGCACAGATACGCAGTATTTT.

The V and J genes are TRBV2 and TRBJ1-4, with D possibly TRBD1 on 6 matching bases. The CDR3 runs to 14 residues. Trimming left V 4 bases short and J 6 bases short, with 12 bases between. CDR1 SNHLY and CDR2 FYNNEI come from the germline V gene. In nucleotides, the CDR3 is TGTGCCAGCAGTGCACAGGGCTCTCATGAAAAACTGTTTTTT. It encodes CASSAQGSHEKLFF.

The chain has TRBV5-4 and TRBJ1-2; TRBD1 might be the D (6 bases). In germline, CDR1 is SGHNT, CDR2 YYREEE (reference sequence). V gave up 4 bases and J gave up 4 bases, with 17 bases separating them. This CDR3 has 15 residues. The CDR3: CASSPESQGGYGYTF. CDR3 coding DNA: TGTGCCAGCAGCCCCGAGTCTCAAGGGGGCTATGGCTACACCTTC.

This clone was counted a single time. The CDR3 here is CASSPGTPEQYF. The CDR3 bases are TGTGCCAGCAGCCCAGGTACACCAGAGCAGTACTTC. The rearrangement links TRBV7-2 to TRBJ2-7; no clear D gene. Germline CDR1 is SGHTA and CDR2 is FQGNSA. The CDR3 has 12 amino acids. The V gene lost 5 bases and the J gene lost 7 bases, with 12 bases spanning the gap.

The rearrangement uses TRBV5-1 and TRBJ1-1, with D possibly being TRBD1 (5 bases). The CDR3 has 13 residues. Germline V gene data show CDR1 as SGHRS and CDR2 as YFSETQ. V was pared by 5 bases and J by 4 bases, with 12 bases between. This CDR3 reads CASSIGAPTEAFF. The CDR3 DNA follows: TGCGCCAGCAGTATAGGGGCTCCCACTGAAGCTTTCTTT. The full variable domain, completed using reference TRBV5-1 and TRBJ1-1, is KAGVTQTPRYLIKTRGQQVTLSCSPISGHRSVSWYQQTPGQGLQFLFEYFSETQRNKGNFPGRFSGRQFSNSRSEMNVSTLELGDSALYLCASSIGAPTEAFFGQGTRLTVV.

The chain joins TRBV4-1 to TRBJ1-5; D gene uncertain. Germline-derived CDR1 and CDR2 are MGHRA and YSYEKL. CDR3 length equals 15 residues. Trimming left V 1 base short and J 5 bases short, with 12 bases between. The CDR3 sequence is CASSQVAKPDQPQHF. CDR3 in DNA: TGCGCCAGCAGCCAAGTGGCCAAACCCGATCAGCCCCAGCATTTT.

The sample holds one count of this clone. In the same sample, other DNA sequences code for this CDR3. This chain joins TRBV7-2 and TRBJ1-5, with TRBD1 as a possible D gene (6 bases). From germline, CDR1 is SGHTA and CDR2 FQGNSA. With 2 bases removed from V and 5 bases from J, the gap between germline ends came to 7 bases. CDR3 length equals 13 residues. CDR3 region: CASSLRGDQPQHF. In DNA, the CDR3 is TGTGCCAGCAGCTTAAGGGGGGATCAGCCCCAGCATTTT.